This is a list of T cell receptor beta chains from one sample in a study of vaccination and CD4 T cells after COVID-19. TCRdb passed the PCR reads through MiXCR, listing each CDR3 protein once. The table records about 15,000 distinct CDR3 sequences, approximately 50% of them present only once. Their target antigens are unknown. The sequenced sample was CD4+ T cells from blood, cultured in vitro, obtained before SARS-CoV-2 vaccination. These TCRs come from a human donor who had recovered from COVID-19. The CDR3 runs from the conserved cysteine through the conserved F or W. Size is stated for part of the rows, as once, few or many counts, or as a class when the clone is expanded.

cdr3_aa: CASSSRGAHPLHTQYF; j_call: TRBJ2-3; clone_size: few; v_call: TRBV6-5
cdr3_aa: CASSEQYREKLFF; j_call: TRBJ1-4; clone_size: .; v_call: TRBV7-6
cdr3_aa: CSARLTPIGTQYF; j_call: TRBJ2-5; clone_size: .; v_call: TRBV20-1
cdr3_aa: CSARGRQGYEQYF; j_call: TRBJ2-7; clone_size: .; v_call: TRBV20-1
cdr3_aa: CSARAGTVRTEAFF; j_call: TRBJ1-1; clone_size: .; v_call: TRBV20-1
cdr3_aa: CASRGDRTNYGYTF; j_call: TRBJ1-2; clone_size: .; v_call: TRBV6-1
cdr3_aa: CASSHSQGYRVGAGELFF; j_call: TRBJ2-2; clone_size: .; v_call: TRBV7-6
cdr3_aa: CASSEVRFSGNTIYF; j_call: TRBJ1-3; clone_size: .; v_call: TRBV2
cdr3_aa: CASSFDRARIAEAFF; j_call: TRBJ1-1; clone_size: .; v_call: TRBV28
cdr3_aa: CASSFTSGTGELFF; j_call: TRBJ2-2; clone_size: .; v_call: TRBV7-3
cdr3_aa: CASRLGQTGYTF; j_call: TRBJ1-2; clone_size: .; v_call: TRBV6-1
cdr3_aa: CASSLDPNQPQHF; j_call: TRBJ1-5; clone_size: .; v_call: TRBV7-2
cdr3_aa: CASSPYRDHTEAFF; j_call: TRBJ1-1; clone_size: few; v_call: TRBV6-1
cdr3_aa: CSAGLAGGPSGELFF; j_call: TRBJ2-2; clone_size: few; v_call: TRBV20-1
cdr3_aa: CASTGGAINNQPQYF; j_call: .; clone_size: .; v_call: TRBV6-2/TRBV6-3
cdr3_aa: CASSYPVFRQNGYTF; j_call: TRBJ1-2; clone_size: .; v_call: TRBV6-5
cdr3_aa: CASSLSGYSYNEQFF; j_call: TRBJ2-1; clone_size: .; v_call: TRBV27
cdr3_aa: CASSEMNPLRSGNTIYF; j_call: TRBJ1-3; clone_size: once; v_call: TRBV6-1
cdr3_aa: CSAPGDMNTEAFF; j_call: TRBJ1-1; clone_size: few; v_call: TRBV20-1
cdr3_aa: CASSLGSGNYGYTF; j_call: TRBJ1-2; clone_size: .; v_call: TRBV12-3/TRBV12-4
cdr3_aa: CASTPTGYEQYF; j_call: TRBJ2-7; clone_size: .; v_call: TRBV6-1
cdr3_aa: CASSSGQPYEQYF; j_call: TRBJ2-7; clone_size: few; v_call: TRBV11-1
cdr3_aa: CASSSTGAVYEQYF; j_call: TRBJ2-7; clone_size: few; v_call: TRBV19
cdr3_aa: CASRSLSNTGELFF; j_call: TRBJ2-2; clone_size: .; v_call: TRBV6-1
cdr3_aa: CASSFTGLSSGNTIYF; j_call: TRBJ1-3; clone_size: few; v_call: TRBV7-2
cdr3_aa: CAISKLGPNYGYTF; j_call: TRBJ1-2; clone_size: few; v_call: TRBV10-3
cdr3_aa: CASSRTSGGAGTGELFF; j_call: TRBJ2-2; clone_size: .; v_call: TRBV2
cdr3_aa: CASGTGYTEAFF; j_call: TRBJ1-1; clone_size: .; v_call: TRBV5-1
cdr3_aa: CASRSGSGYTF; j_call: TRBJ1-2; clone_size: .; v_call: TRBV6-1
cdr3_aa: CASGGYNYNSPLHF; j_call: TRBJ1-6; clone_size: .; v_call: TRBV6-2/TRBV6-3
cdr3_aa: CASSQDHETQYF; j_call: TRBJ2-5; clone_size: .; v_call: TRBV7-3
cdr3_aa: CASSLKRGDTEAFF; j_call: TRBJ1-1; clone_size: .; v_call: TRBV12-3/TRBV12-4
cdr3_aa: CASSEGTANYGYTF; j_call: TRBJ1-2; clone_size: .; v_call: TRBV6-1
cdr3_aa: CASSRRQGDQPQHF; j_call: TRBJ1-5; clone_size: few; v_call: TRBV6-1
cdr3_aa: CATSDPAGGSYNEQFF; j_call: TRBJ2-1; clone_size: few; v_call: TRBV24-1
cdr3_aa: CASSLVGGITGSLYEQYF; j_call: TRBJ2-7; clone_size: .; v_call: TRBV7-2
cdr3_aa: CSVQLRAGTEAFF; j_call: TRBJ1-1; clone_size: .; v_call: TRBV29-1
cdr3_aa: CAWSDNYGYTF; j_call: TRBJ1-2; clone_size: .; v_call: TRBV30
cdr3_aa: CASSPGGLDTDTQYF; j_call: TRBJ2-3; clone_size: few; v_call: TRBV6-2/TRBV6-3
cdr3_aa: CATSRGSIQDTEAFF; j_call: TRBJ1-1; clone_size: few; v_call: TRBV15
cdr3_aa: CSASGLAGGPGGTDTQYF; j_call: TRBJ2-3; clone_size: .; v_call: TRBV20-1
cdr3_aa: CASSGGRLGSPLHF; j_call: TRBJ1-6; clone_size: .; v_call: TRBV19
cdr3_aa: CASSGRDPYEQYF; j_call: TRBJ2-7; clone_size: .; v_call: TRBV6-1
cdr3_aa: CSARDSGLWNTEAFF; j_call: TRBJ1-1; clone_size: .; v_call: TRBV20-1
cdr3_aa: CASSGGLAGSYNEQFF; j_call: TRBJ2-1; clone_size: .; v_call: TRBV6-2/TRBV6-3
cdr3_aa: CATSRGTMNTEAFF; j_call: TRBJ1-1; clone_size: .; v_call: TRBV15
cdr3_aa: CSADDGTAGQETQYF; j_call: TRBJ2-5; clone_size: few; v_call: TRBV20-1
cdr3_aa: CASSPSGLTNEKLFF; j_call: TRBJ1-4; clone_size: once; v_call: TRBV7-9
cdr3_aa: CASSQGEEANEQFF; j_call: TRBJ2-1; clone_size: .; v_call: TRBV7-9
cdr3_aa: CASSRQGGSTDTQYF; j_call: TRBJ2-3; clone_size: .; v_call: TRBV27
cdr3_aa: CASSSRGARVAEAFF; j_call: TRBJ1-1; clone_size: .; v_call: TRBV7-9
cdr3_aa: CASSLIRGAGQAFF; j_call: TRBJ1-1; clone_size: .; v_call: TRBV7-2